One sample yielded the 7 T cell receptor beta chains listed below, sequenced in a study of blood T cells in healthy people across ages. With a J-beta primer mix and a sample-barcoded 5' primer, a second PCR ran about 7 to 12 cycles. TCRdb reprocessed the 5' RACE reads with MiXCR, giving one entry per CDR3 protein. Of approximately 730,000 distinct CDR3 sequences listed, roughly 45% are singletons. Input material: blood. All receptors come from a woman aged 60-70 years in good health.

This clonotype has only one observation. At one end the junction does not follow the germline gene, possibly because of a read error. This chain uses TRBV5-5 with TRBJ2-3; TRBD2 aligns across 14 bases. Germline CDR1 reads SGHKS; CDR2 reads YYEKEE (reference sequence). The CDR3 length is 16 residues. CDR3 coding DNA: TGTGCCAGCAGCTCGGGACTAGCGGGAGCCACAGATACGCGGTATTTT. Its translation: CASSSGLAGATDTRYF.

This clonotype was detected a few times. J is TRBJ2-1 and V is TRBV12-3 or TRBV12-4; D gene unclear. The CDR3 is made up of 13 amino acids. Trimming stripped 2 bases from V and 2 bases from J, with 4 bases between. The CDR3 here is CASSLNTYNEQFF. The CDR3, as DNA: TGTGCCAGCAGTTTAAACACCTACAATGAGCAGTTCTTC.

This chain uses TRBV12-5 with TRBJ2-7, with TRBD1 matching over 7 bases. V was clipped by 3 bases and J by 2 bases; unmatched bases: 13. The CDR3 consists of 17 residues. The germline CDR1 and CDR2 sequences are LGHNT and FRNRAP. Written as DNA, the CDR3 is TGTGCTAGTGGTTTCCATTTATCCGGGACAGCAACCTACGAGCAGTACTTC. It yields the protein CASGFHLSGTATYEQYF. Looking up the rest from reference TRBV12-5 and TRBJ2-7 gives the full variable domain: DARVTQTPRHKVTEMGQEVTMRCQPILGHNTVFWYRQTMMQGLELLAYFRNRAPLDDSGMPKDRFSAEMPDATLATLKIQPSEPRDSAVYFCASGFHLSGTATYEQYFGPGTRLTVT.

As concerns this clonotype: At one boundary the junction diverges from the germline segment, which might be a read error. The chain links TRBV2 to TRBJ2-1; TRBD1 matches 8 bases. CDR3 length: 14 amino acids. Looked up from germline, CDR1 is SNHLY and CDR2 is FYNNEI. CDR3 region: CTSSSRTGSNEQFF. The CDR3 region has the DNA TGTACCAGCAGTTCGAGGACAGGGTCTAATGAGCAGTTCTTC. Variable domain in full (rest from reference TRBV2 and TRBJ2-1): EPEVTQTPSHQVTQMGQEVILRCVPISNHLYFYWYRQILGQKVEFLVSFYNNEISEKSEIFDDQFSVERPDGSNFTLKIRSTKLEDSAMYFCTSSSRTGSNEQFFGPGTRLTVL.

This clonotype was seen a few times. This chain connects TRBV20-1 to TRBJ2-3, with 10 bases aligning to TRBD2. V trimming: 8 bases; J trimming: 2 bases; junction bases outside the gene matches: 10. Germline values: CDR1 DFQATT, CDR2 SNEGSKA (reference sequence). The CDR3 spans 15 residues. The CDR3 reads CSSSGRAGDTDTQYF. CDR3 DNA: TGCAGTTCAAGCGGGAGGGCCGGGGACACAGATACGCAGTATTTT.

CDR3 residues: CASSSVSTNYGYTF. The DNA for the CDR3 is TGTGCCAGCTCGTCTGTCAGTACTAACTATGGCTACACCTTC. V is TRBV18 and J is TRBJ1-2, with D unclear. This CDR3 comprises 14 residues. Germline assignment: CDR1 KGHSH and CDR2 LQKENI. The germline V and J ends were trimmed by 6 bases and 0 bases, with 11 bases remaining between them.

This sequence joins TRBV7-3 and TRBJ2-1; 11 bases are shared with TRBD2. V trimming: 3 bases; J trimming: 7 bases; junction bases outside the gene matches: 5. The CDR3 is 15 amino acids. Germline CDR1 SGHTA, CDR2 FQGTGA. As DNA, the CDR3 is TGTGCCAGCAGCTTTAGCGGGGGGGCTATAAATGAGCAGTTCTTC. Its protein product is CASSFSGGAINEQFF.